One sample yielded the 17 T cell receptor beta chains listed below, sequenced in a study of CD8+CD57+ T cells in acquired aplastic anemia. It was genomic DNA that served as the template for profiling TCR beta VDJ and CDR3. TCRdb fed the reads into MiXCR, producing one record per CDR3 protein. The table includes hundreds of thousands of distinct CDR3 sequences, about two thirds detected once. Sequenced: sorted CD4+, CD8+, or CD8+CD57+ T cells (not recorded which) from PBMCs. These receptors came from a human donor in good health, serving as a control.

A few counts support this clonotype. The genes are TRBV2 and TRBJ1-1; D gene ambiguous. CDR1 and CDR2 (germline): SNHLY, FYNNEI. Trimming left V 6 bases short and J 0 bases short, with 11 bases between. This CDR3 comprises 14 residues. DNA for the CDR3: TGTGCCAGCAGGGTCGACATCATGAACACTGAAGCTTTCTTT. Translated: CASRVDIMNTEAFF.

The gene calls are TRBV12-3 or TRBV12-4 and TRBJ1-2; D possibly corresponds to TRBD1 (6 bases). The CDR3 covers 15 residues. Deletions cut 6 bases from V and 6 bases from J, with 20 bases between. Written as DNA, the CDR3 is TGTGCCAGCAGCTTAACCAGGTCGGGGGCAAATGGCTACACCTTC. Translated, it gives CASSLTRSGANGYTF.

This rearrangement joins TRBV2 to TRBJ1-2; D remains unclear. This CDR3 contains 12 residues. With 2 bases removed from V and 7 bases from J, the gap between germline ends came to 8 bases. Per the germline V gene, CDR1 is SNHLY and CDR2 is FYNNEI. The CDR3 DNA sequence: TGTGCCAGCAGTGAAAACGGGTCTGGCTACACCTTC. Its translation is CASSENGSGYTF.

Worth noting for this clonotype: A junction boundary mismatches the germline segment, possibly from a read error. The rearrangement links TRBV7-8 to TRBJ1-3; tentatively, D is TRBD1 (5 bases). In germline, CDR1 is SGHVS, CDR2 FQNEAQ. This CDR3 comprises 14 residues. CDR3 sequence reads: CASSVVRVGNTKYF. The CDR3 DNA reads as TGTGCCAGCAGCGTAGTCAGGGTTGGAAACACCAAATATTTT.

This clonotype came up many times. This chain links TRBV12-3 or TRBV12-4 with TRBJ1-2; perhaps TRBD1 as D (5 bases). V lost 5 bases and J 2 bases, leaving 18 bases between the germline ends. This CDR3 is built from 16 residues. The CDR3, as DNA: TGTGCCAGCAGTCTAGGGACCGCCTATGGAAACTATGGCTACACCTTC. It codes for CASSLGTAYGNYGYTF.

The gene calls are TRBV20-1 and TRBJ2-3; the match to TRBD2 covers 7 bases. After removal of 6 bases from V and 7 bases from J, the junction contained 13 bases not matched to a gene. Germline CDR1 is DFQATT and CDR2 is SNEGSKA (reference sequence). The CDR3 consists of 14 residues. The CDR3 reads CSATPGGNSHTQYF. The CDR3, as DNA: TGCAGTGCCACCCCGGGGGGAAACTCACATACGCAGTATTTT.

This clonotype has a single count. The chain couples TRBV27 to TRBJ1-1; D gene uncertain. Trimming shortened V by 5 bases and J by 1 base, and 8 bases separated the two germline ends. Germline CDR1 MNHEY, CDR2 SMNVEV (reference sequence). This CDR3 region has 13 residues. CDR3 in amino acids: CASSTLRNTEAFF. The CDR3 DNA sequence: TGTGCCAGCAGTACTCTCAGGAACACTGAAGCTTTCTTT.

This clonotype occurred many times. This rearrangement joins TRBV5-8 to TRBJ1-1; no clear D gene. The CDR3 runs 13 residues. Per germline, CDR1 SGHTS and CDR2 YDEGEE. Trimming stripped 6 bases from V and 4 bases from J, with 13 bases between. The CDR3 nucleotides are TGTGCCAGCAATTCTTTGGAAGGCACTGAAGCTTTCTTT. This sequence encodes CASNSLEGTEAFF.

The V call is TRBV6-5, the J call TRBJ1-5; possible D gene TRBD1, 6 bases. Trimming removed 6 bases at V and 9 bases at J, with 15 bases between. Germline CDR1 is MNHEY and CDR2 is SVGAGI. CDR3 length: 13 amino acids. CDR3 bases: TGTGCCAGCAGGCCGGACAGTTCTGGGCCCCAGCATTTT. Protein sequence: CASRPDSSGPQHF.

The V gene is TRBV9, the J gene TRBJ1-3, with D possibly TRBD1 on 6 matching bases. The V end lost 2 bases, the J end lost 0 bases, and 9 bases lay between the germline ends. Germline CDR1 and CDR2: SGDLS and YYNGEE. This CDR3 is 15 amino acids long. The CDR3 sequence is CASSVDSHSGNTIYF. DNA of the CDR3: TGTGCCAGCAGCGTGGACAGTCACTCTGGAAACACCATATATTTT.

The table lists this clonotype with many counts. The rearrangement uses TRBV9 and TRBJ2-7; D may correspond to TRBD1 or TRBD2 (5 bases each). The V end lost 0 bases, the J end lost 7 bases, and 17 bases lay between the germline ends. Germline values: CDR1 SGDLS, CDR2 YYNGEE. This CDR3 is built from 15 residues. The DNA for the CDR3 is TGTGCCAGCAGCGTAGACGGGACGCCCCTGGAAGAGCAGTACTTC. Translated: CASSVDGTPLEEQYF.

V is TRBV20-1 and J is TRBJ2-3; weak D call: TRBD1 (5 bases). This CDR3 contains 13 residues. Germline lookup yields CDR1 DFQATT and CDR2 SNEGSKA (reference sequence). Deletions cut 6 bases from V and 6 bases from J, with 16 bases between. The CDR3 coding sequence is TGCAGTGCCCTAGGGGAATCGGGTGATACGCAGTATTTT. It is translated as CSALGESGDTQYF.

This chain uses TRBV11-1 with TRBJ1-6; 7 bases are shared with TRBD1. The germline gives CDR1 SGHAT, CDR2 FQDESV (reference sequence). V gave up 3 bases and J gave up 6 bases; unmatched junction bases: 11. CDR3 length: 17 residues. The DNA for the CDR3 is TGTGCCAGCAGCTTCCGGGACAGCAACCGATTTAATTCACCCCTCCACTTT. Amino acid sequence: CASSFRDSNRFNSPLHF.

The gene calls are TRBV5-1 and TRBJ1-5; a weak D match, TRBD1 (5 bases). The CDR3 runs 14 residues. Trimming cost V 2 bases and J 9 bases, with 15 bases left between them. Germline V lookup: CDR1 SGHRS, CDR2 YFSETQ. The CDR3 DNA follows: TGCGCCAGCAGCTTACTAGCGGGGGATCGGCCCCAGCATTTT. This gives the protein CASSLLAGDRPQHF.

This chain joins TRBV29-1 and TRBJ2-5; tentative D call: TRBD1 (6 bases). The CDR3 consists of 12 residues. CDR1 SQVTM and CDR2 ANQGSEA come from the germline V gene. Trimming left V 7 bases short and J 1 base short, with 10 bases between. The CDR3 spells CSDQGPQETQYF. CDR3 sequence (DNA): TGCAGCGATCAGGGGCCCCAAGAGACCCAGTACTTC.

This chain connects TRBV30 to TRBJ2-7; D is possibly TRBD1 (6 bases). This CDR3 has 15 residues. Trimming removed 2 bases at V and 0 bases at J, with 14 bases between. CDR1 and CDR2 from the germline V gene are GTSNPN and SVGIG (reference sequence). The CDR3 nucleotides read TGTGCCTGGAGTAACAGGGTTCCCAGCTCCTACGAGCAGTACTTC. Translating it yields CAWSNRVPSSYEQYF. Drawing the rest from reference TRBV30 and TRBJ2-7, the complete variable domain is SQTIHQWPATLVQPVGSPLSLECTVEGTSNPNLYWYRQAAGRGLQLLFYSVGIGQISSEVPQNLSASRPQDRQFILSSKKLLLSDSGFYLCAWSNRVPSSYEQYFGPGTRLTVT.

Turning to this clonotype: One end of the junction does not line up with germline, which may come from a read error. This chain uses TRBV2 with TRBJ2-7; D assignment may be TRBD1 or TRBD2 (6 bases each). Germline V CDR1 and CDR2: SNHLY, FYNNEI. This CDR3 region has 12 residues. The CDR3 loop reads CANRGVSDEQYF. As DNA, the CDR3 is TGTGCCAATAGGGGGGTCTCCGACGAGCAGTACTTC.